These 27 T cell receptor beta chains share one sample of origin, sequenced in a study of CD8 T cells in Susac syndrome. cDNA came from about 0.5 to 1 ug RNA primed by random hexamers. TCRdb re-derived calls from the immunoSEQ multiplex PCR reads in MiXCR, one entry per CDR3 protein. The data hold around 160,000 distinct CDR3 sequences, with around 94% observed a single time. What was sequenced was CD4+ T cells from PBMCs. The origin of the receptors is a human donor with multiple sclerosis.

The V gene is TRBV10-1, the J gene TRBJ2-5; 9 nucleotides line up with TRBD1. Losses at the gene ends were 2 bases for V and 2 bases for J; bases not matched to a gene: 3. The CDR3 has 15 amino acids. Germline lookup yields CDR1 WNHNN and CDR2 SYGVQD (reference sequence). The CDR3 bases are TGCGCCAGCAGTGAGCCCGGGACAGGGCAAGAGACCCAGTACTTC. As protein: CASSEPGTGQETQYF.

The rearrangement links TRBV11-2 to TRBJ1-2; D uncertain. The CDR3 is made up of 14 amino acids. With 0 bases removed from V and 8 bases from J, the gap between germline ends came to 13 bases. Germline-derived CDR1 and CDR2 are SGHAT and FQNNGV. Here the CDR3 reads CASSLDTGGSGYTF. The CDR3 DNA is TGTGCCAGCAGCTTAGATACGGGCGGATCCGGCTACACCTTC.

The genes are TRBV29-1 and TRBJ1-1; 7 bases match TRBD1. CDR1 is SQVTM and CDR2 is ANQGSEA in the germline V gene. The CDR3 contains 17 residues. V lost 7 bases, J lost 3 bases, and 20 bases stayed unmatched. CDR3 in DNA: TGCAGCGCAAACCTATGGGTACAGGGGTCGGGCGACACTGAAGCTTTCTTT. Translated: CSANLWVQGSGDTEAFF.

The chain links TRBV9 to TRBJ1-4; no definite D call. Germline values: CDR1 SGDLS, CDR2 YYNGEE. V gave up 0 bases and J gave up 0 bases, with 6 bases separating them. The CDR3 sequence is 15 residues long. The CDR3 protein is CASSVGGSTNEKLFF. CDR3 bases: TGTGCCAGCAGCGTAGGGGGTTCAACTAATGAAAAACTGTTTTTT.

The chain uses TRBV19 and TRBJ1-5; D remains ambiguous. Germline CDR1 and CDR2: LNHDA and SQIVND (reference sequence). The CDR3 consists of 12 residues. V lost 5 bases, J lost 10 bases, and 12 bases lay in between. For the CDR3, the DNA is TGTGCCAGTAGTCTTAGAACTACCCCCCAGCATTTT. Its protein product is CASSLRTTPQHF.

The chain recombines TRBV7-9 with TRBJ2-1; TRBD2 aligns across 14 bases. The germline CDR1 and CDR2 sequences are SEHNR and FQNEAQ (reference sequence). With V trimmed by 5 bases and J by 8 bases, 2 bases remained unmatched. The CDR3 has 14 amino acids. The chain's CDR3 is CASSGTSGRYEQFF. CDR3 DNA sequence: TGTGCCAGCAGCGGGACTAGCGGGAGATATGAGCAGTTCTTC.

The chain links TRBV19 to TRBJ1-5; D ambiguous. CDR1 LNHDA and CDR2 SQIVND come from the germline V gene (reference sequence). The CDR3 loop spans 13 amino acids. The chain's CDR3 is CASRLLANQPQHF. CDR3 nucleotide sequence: TGTGCATCACGGCTCTTGGCGAATCAGCCCCAGCATTTT.

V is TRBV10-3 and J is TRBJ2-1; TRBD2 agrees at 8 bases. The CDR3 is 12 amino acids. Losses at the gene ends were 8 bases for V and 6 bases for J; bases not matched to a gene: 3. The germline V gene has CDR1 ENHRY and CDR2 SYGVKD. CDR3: CAILREGNEQFF. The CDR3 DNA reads TGTGCCATCTTACGGGAGGGCAATGAGCAGTTCTTC.

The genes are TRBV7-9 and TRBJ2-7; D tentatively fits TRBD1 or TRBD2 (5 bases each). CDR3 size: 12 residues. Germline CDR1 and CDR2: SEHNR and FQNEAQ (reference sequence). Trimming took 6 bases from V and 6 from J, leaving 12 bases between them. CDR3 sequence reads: CASSILGTEQYF. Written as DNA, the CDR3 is TGTGCCAGCAGTATCCTAGGGACCGAGCAGTACTTC. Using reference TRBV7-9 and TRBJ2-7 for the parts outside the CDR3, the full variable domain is DTGVSQNPRHKITKRGQNVTFRCDPISEHNRLYWYRQTLGQGPEFLTYFQNEAQLEKSRLLSDRFSAERPKGSFSTLEIQRTEQGDSAMYLCASSILGTEQYFGPGTRLTVT.

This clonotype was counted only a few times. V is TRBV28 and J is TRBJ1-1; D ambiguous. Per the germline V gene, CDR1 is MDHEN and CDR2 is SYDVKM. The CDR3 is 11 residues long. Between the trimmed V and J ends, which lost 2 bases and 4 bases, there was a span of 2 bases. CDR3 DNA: TGTGCCAGCAGTTTACGCACTGAAGCTTTCTTT. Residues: CASSLRTEAFF.

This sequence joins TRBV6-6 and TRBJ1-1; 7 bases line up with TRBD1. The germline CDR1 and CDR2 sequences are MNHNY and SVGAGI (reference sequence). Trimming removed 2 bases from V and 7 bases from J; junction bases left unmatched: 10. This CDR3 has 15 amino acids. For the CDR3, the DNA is TGTGCCAGCAGTTACCGTGGACAGGCCAGGGGTGAAGCTTTCTTT. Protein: CASSYRGQARGEAFF.

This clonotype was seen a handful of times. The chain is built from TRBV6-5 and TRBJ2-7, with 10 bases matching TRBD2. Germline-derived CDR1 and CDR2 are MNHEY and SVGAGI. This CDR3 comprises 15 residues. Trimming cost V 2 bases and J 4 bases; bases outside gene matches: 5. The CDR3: CASSYAGLADYEQYF. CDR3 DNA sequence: TGTGCCAGCAGTTACGCCGGACTAGCGGATTACGAGCAGTACTTC.

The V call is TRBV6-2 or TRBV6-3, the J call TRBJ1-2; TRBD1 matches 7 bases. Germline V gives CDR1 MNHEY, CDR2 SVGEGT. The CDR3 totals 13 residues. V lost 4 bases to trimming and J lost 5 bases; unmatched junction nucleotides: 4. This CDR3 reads CASSSDRNYGYTF. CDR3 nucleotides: TGTGCCAGCAGTTCGGACAGGAATTATGGCTACACCTTC.

This CDR3 is CAWSHLAGISYNEQFF. In DNA, the CDR3 is TGTGCCTGGAGTCACCTAGCGGGGATCTCCTACAATGAGCAGTTCTTC. The chain is built from TRBV30 and TRBJ2-1, with TRBD2 matching 9 bases. V trimming: 2 bases; J trimming: 0 bases; junction bases outside the gene matches: 5. Looked up from germline, CDR1 is GTSNPN and CDR2 is SVGIG (reference sequence). The CDR3 loop spans 16 amino acids.

The CDR3 DNA reads as TGTGCCAGCAAAAATCCGGGACAGGGGAACACTGAAGCTTTCTTT. This translates into CASKNPGQGNTEAFF. The chain links TRBV19 to TRBJ1-1, with TRBD1 matching over 9 bases. After removal of 9 bases from V and 1 base from J, the junction contained 9 bases not matched to a gene. The V gene's germline CDR1 is LNHDA and CDR2 SQIVND (reference sequence). This CDR3 is 15 amino acids long.

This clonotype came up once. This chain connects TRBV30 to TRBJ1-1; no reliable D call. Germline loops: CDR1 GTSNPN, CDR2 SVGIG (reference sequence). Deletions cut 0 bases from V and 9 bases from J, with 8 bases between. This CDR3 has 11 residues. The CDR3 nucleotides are TGTGCCTGGAGTGTACTTCTTCAAGCTTTCTTT. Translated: CAWSVLLQAFF.

CDR3 residues: CASSFKVAGRNEQFF. The CDR3 region has the DNA TGTGCCAGCAGCTTTAAAGTGGCGGGAAGGAATGAGCAGTTCTTC. The chain employs TRBV7-2 and TRBJ2-1; possible D gene TRBD2, 6 bases. CDR1 and CDR2 from the germline V gene are SGHTA and FQGNSA. The V end was cut by 3 bases, the J end by 7 bases, with 16 bases between. The CDR3 runs 15 residues.

This CDR3 is CASSQGQSAPEKLFF. For the CDR3, the DNA is TGCGCCAGCAGCCAAGGACAGTCCGCGCCGGAAAAACTGTTTTTT. The chain joins TRBV4-1 to TRBJ1-4, with a tentative D call TRBD1 (5 bases). There are 15 residues in the CDR3. V was cut by 1 base and J by 8 bases, with 14 bases left in between. Per the germline V gene, CDR1 is MGHRA and CDR2 is YSYEKL.

The CDR3 DNA reads as TGTGCCAGCAGCTCCTTAGCGGGAGGTACCGGGGAGCTGTTTTTT. Translating it yields CASSSLAGGTGELFF. The chain uses TRBV7-3 and TRBJ2-2, with 10 bases that match TRBD2. V lost 4 bases and J lost 5; bases outside the gene matches: 4. The germline CDR1 and CDR2 sequences are SGHTA and FQGTGA. This CDR3 comprises 15 residues.

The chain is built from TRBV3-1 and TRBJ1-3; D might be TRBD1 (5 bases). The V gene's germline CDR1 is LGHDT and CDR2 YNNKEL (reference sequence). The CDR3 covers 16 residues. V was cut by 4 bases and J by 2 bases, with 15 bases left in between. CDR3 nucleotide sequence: TGTGCCAGCAGCCCCCGGTCGGGGGGACCTGGAAACACCATATATTTT. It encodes CASSPRSGGPGNTIYF.

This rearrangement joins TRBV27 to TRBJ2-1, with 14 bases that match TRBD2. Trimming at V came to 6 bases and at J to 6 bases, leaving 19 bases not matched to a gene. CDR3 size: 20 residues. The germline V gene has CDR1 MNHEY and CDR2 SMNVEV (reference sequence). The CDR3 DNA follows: TGTGCCAGCAGAAACTCCAAGGGACTAGCGGGAGAGGGGGGGACCAATGAGCAGTTCTTC. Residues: CASRNSKGLAGEGGTNEQFF.

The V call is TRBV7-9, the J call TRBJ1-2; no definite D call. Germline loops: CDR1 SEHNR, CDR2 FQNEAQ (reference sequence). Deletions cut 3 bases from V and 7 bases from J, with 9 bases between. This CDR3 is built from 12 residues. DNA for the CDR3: TGTGCCAGCAGCTTGGGCTATACTGGCTACACCTTC. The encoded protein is CASSLGYTGYTF.

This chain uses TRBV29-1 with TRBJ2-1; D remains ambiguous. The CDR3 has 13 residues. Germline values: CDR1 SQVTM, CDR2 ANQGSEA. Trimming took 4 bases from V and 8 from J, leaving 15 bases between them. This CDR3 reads CSVGPLRYDEQFF. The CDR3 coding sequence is TGCAGCGTTGGCCCCCTCCGATACGATGAGCAGTTCTTC.

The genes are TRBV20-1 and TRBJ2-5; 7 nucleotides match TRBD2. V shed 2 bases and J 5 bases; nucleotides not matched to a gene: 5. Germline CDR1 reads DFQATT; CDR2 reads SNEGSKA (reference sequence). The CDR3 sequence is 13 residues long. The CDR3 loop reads CSARRAGLETQYF. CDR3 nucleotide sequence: TGCAGTGCTAGACGAGCGGGATTGGAGACCCAGTACTTC.

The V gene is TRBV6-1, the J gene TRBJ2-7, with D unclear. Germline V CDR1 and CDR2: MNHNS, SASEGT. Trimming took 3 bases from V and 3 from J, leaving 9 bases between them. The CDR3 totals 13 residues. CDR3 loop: CASSDGQVYEQYF. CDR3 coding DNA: TGTGCCAGCAGTGATGGTCAGGTCTACGAGCAGTACTTC.

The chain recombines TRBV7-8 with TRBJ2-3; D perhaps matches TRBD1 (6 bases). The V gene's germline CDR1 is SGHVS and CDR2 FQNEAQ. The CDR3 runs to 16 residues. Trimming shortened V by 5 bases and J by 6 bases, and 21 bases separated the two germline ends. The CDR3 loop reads CASSGNPQGIRDTQYF. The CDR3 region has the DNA TGTGCCAGCAGCGGCAACCCCCAGGGGATTCGGGATACGCAGTATTTT.

This CDR3 is CSARSQGRPGANVLTF. CDR3 in DNA: TGCAGTGCTAGGTCCCAGGGACGGCCTGGGGCCAACGTCCTGACTTTC. V is TRBV20-1 and J is TRBJ2-6; perhaps D is TRBD1 or TRBD2 (5 bases each). V was clipped by 3 bases and J by 2 bases, with 14 bases between them. CDR3 length equals 16 residues. Germline CDR1 is DFQATT and CDR2 is SNEGSKA (reference sequence).